This T cell receptor beta chain stems from a study of blood T cells in healthy people across ages (dated by TCRdb to between 2015 and 2016). For the study in its entirety: Template switching captured roughly one uniquely barcoded TCR beta cDNA molecule per two T cells in model experiments. Age-related changes in TCR beta repertoire diversity were measured in the study by deep sequencing normalized with unique cDNA molecular identifiers. For two donors (one aged 18 to 30 and one aged 80 or older), the study analyzed two additional independent replicas of 1 million unique cDNA reads from the same blood draw. The donors were split into four age groups: young (average 16 years), middle-aged (roughly 42), aged (more than 60) and long-lived (82). The study at large found these results: Because profiling used bulk unsorted PBMCs, naive and antigen-experienced compartments could not be compared conclusively. Observed TCR beta diversity per million T cells fell roughly linearly with age, and a significant reduction was already apparent by age about 43. Estimates of total diversity based on one million sequenced T cells were regarded as lower bounds and as underestimates. Because donor CMV infection status was unknown, age-related changes in expanded clonotypes were potentially confounded. The percentage of naive T cells measured by flow cytometry correlated strongly with observed TCR beta diversity. The long-lived group showed more naive CD4+ T cells, fewer expanded clones and increased TCR diversity than the aged group, suggesting age selection.

Library method: 5' RACE. Sequenced using an Illumina HiSeq 2500. A second PCR of roughly 7 to 11 cycles was performed with a sample-barcoded 5' primer and a J-beta primer mix. Each TCR beta cDNA molecule received a unique molecular identifier from a template-switch 5' adaptor carrying 12 random nucleotides. At least 3 million CDR3-containing paired-end reads were obtained from each sample. First-strand cDNA was synthesized from all RNA with the Mint cDNA synthesis kit, primed by a TRBC-specific oligonucleotide. Following uracil-DNA glycosylase treatment, all cDNA underwent a first 18-cycle PCR with the universal primers M1SS and BC2_uni_R. Per the authors' processing: Each sample was normalized by randomly selecting 1 million high-quality reads, each carrying a distinct molecular identifier. Reads sharing molecular identifiers were discarded rather than binned into consensus sequences. MiTCR, run with a Q25 quality threshold and the strictest error-elimination algorithm, handled CDR3 identification, clonotype clustering and error correction. A nonparametric unseen species model with Euler transformation was used to estimate a lower bound on total TCR beta diversity. TCRdb reran the public reads through fastp at Q25 and MiXCR, keeping productive beta chains. Rows are combined by CDR3 protein, so each entry shows the most common genes and DNA. TCRdb, rather than the study authors, made the V and J calls. The sample data list approximately 800,000 distinct CDR3 sequences, and around 25% of these were observed just once. Approximately 3.7% of the sample comes from the top ten.

CDR1 MDHEN and CDR2 SYDVKM are derived from the germline V gene. Trimming leaves V shorter by 5 bases and J shorter by 5 bases, with the junction holding 6 bases beyond the gene matches. Spanning cysteine to phenylalanine, the CDR3 consists of 15 amino acids. Only CDR3 DNA remains: 45 bases, in frame from the first base. This clonotype was counted at least ten times. Its antigen specificity is not known. Within one base of it there is no much larger clone, and no base qualities were kept. Systemically healthy Caucasian individuals from Russia, some 40 in total and aged roughly 6 to 100 years, were included as donors. Approximately 9.3 milliliters of peripheral blood were collected from each donor into EDTA-treated Vacutainer tubes. Ficoll-Paque density-gradient centrifugation was used to isolate PBMCs, with at least 6 million obtained per sample. Total RNA was extracted from PBMCs with Trizol reagent, with at least 6 micrograms obtained per sample. The percentages of naive CD45RAhigh/CD27high T cells were determined by flow cytometry on a PBMC aliquot from every donor.

These same data were also listed under a study on T cells of mothers and their children. As the second study states: Donors were nine systemically healthy Caucasian individuals: three mothers and their six children. cDNA synthesis used all of the extracted RNA, with 1.5 ug of RNA in each 15 ul reaction. In the second PCR, sample barcodes and 2-4 random nucleotides were introduced via the M1S primer. Over 8 million TCR beta CDR3 reads were obtained for each mother, and 2.5 million to 3.5 million reads were obtained for each child. In both related and unrelated pairs, thymic selection shapes the output of TCR recombination in a similar way, with inherited differences having only a minor effect. Normalized repertoire overlap was always slightly but never significantly higher in related than unrelated mother-child pairs. No persistent microchimeric T cell clones were found, with a detection sensitivity of approximately 94 clones per million clonotypes. To look for features that set related mother-child pairs apart from unrelated individuals, the researchers ran deep NGS to compare the TCR beta repertoires of mothers and children. The mean age was about 37 +/- 4 years for the mothers and approximately 11 +/- 4 years for the children. After adapter ligation was performed with NEBNext reagents, the libraries were sequenced on an Illumina HiSeq 2000 with 100+100 nt paired-end reads. Mother and child libraries were prepared a month apart and sequenced in separate runs to prevent cross-contamination. Between 500,000 and 2,000,000 distinct TCR beta clonotypes were identified per donor. Naive TCR beta clonotypes were estimated from low-frequency clonotypes matched to each donor's FACS-determined naive share, without sorting.

The sequence came from a boy younger than 18 in good health. The V and J segments used are TRBV28 and TRBJ2-5, with 12 middle bases fitting TRBD2. Material for sequencing was blood. In nucleotide form, the sequence is TGTGCCAGCAGTCCGACTAGCGGGAGAGGTGAGACCCAGTACTTC. This is translated as CASSPTSGRGETQYF.